These 10 T cell receptor beta chains were all obtained from the same sample, sequenced in a study of blood T cell repertoires in COVID-19. Assay used: immunoSEQ multiplex PCR; TCRdb lists only in-frame clones, some missing. This sample has about 250,000 clones, with nearly 90% found just once. Sequenced sample: peripheral blood. These receptors were obtained from a woman aged 55-69 years with COVID-19, enrolled during active disease.

The chain uses TRBV7-6 and TRBJ1-1, with D perhaps TRBD1 (6 bases). The ends were cut back, 4 bases at V and 4 bases at J, with 22 bases in the middle. Germline V gene lookup returns CDR1 SGHVS and CDR2 FNYEAQ. The CDR3 extends over 17 amino acids. CDR3 residues: CASSSVPAGQQATEAFF. The CDR3, as DNA: TGTGCCAGCAGCTCCGTCCCGGCCGGACAGCAGGCCACTGAAGCTTTCTTT.

CDR3 sequence (DNA): TGTGCCAGCAGTTACTCTGGAGGAACGGCTAGCTATGGCTACACCTTC. Encoded protein: CASSYSGGTASYGYTF. The genes are TRBV6-2 or TRBV6-3 and TRBJ1-2; D is unclear. The CDR3 consists of 16 residues. V gave up 0 bases and J gave up 4 bases, with 15 bases separating them. Germline CDR1 is MNHEY and CDR2 is SVGEGT.

The chain links TRBV23-1 to TRBJ2-1; a possible D gene is TRBD1 (6 bases). TRBV23-1 is known as an ORF, though its function is uncertain. Trimming took off 3 bases at V and 3 bases at J, with 18 bases between the two ends. The CDR3 consists of 17 residues. CDR3 coding DNA: TGCGCCAGCAGTCAGGCCGGGACATCAACTCTCTACAATGAGCAGTTCTTC. Residues: CASSQAGTSTLYNEQFF.

In DNA form, the CDR3 reads TGTGCCAGCAGCTTAGGAGGTAGCGGGGGCCAAGAGACCCAGTACTTC. Translation: CASSLGGSGGQETQYF. V gene TRBV7-2 combines with J gene TRBJ2-5, with TRBD2 identical over 9 bases. CDR1 and CDR2 from the germline V gene are SGHTA and FQGNSA. This CDR3 spans 16 amino acids. The V gene end was trimmed by 1 base and the J gene end by 1 base; junction bases not matched to a gene: 4.

The V gene is TRBV18, the J gene TRBJ1-4; D remains unclear. The CDR3 runs 16 residues. The germline V gene has CDR1 KGHSH and CDR2 LQKENI. V gave up 2 bases and J gave up 0 bases, with 10 bases separating them. The CDR3 is CASSPTTGTTNEKLFF. The CDR3, as DNA: TGTGCCAGCTCACCAACCACCGGGACAACTAATGAAAAACTGTTTTTT.

This chain connects TRBV29-1 to TRBJ1-2, with 8 positions matching TRBD1. Germline V gene data show CDR1 as SQVTM and CDR2 as ANQGSEA. There are 21 residues in the CDR3. With 7 bases clipped from V and 7 bases from J, the junction kept 35 bases outside the gene matches. The CDR3 bases are TGCAGCGGATTGGTTTTTTGGCAAGCCCGGACAGGACAGGGAGGTGTTAGTGGCTACACCTTC. Its protein is CSGLVFWQARTGQGGVSGYTF.

This chain links TRBV10-3 with TRBJ1-2; TRBD1 aligns across 7 bases. V lost 3 bases to trimming and J lost 7 bases; unmatched junction nucleotides: 14. The CDR3 consists of 16 residues. Looked up from germline, CDR1 is ENHRY and CDR2 is SYGVKD. The CDR3 reads CAISESMTGLEGGYTF. The CDR3 coding sequence is TGTGCCATCAGTGAATCAATGACAGGGTTGGAGGGTGGCTACACCTTC.

V usage is TRBV7-2 and J usage is TRBJ1-5; TRBD1 might be the D (6 bases). V lost 5 bases and J 4 bases, leaving 12 bases between the germline ends. The CDR3 is made up of 14 amino acids. Per the germline V gene, CDR1 is SGHTA and CDR2 is FQGNSA. DNA of the CDR3: TGTGCCAGCAGCGAGAACAGGGATAATCAGCCCCAGCATTTT. As protein: CASSENRDNQPQHF.

The CDR3 reads CASSLDPRYAYEQYF. DNA for the CDR3: TGTGCCAGCAGCCTCGATCCGCGATACGCCTACGAGCAGTACTTC. The rearrangement joins TRBV11-2 to TRBJ2-7, with D unresolved. V was clipped by 5 bases and J by 2 bases, with 16 bases between them. CDR3 length equals 15 residues. CDR1 is SGHAT, CDR2 FQNNGV, per germline.

V is TRBV2 and J is TRBJ1-3, with D tentatively TRBD1 (6 bases). V lost 2 bases to trimming and J lost 2 bases, with 10 bases between them. Germline CDR1 is SNHLY and CDR2 is FYNNEI. This CDR3 is 15 amino acids long. The CDR3 region has the DNA TGTGCCAGCAGTGAATCCGGGGGGCCTGGAAACACCATATATTTT. Protein product: CASSESGGPGNTIYF.